This is a list of T cell receptor beta chains from one sample in a study of beta chain features in type 1 diabetes. Libraries were prepared by immunoSEQ multiplex PCR; TCRdb keeps only in-frame clonotypes and omits some of them. The table has about 640,000 clones, around 11% seen once. Sequenced material: naive CD4+ T cells from blood. The receptors stem from a young man with type 1 diabetes. CDR3s include the opening cysteine and the closing phenylalanine or tryptophan. The D gene is left open where the match is weak. The size entry is marked missing in some rows and otherwise reads once, few, many or a size class.

J	V	size	D	CDR3	DNA
TRBJ1-5	TRBV28	-	-	CASKQGGNQPQHF	TGTGCCAGCAAACAGGGTGGCAATCAGCCCCAGCATTTT
TRBJ1-4	TRBV30	-	-	CASTAGATNEKLFF	TGTGCCTCCACCGCGGGTGCAACTAATGAAAAACTGTTTTTT
TRBJ2-7	TRBV7-8	-	-	CASSSQVPYEQYF	TGTGCCAGCAGCTCACAGGTACCCTACGAGCAGTACTTC
TRBJ2-1	TRBV7-3	-	TRBD2	CASSPKSGLPNNEQFF	TGTGCCAGCAGCCCGAAATCGGGACTACCGAACAATGAGCAGTTCTTC
TRBJ1-2	TRBV19	-	TRBD1	CASRLDRDDYGYTF	TGTGCCAGTAGGTTGGACAGGGATGACTATGGCTACACCTTC
TRBJ2-7	TRBV29-1	-	TRBD2	CSARTSGFREQYF	TGCAGCGCCCGGACTAGCGGGTTCCGCGAGCAGTACTTC
TRBJ1-4	TRBV7-9	-	-	CASRGQNEKLFF	TGTGCCAGCAGAGGGCAGAATGAAAAACTGTTTTTT
TRBJ1-5	TRBV28	few	-	CATSVPRQPQHF	TGTGCCACCTCAGTTCCCCGGCAGCCCCAGCATTTT
TRBJ2-4	TRBV28	many	TRBD1	CASSFGQGTNIQYF	TGTGCCAGCAGTTTCGGACAGGGGACCAACATTCAGTACTTC
TRBJ1-1	TRBV29-1	-	-	CSAWRAAEAFF	TGCAGCGCTTGGAGGGCCGCAGAAGCTTTCTTT
TRBJ2-1	TRBV5-6	-	-	CASSLADGPNEQFF	TGTGCCAGCAGCTTGGCGGACGGACCCAATGAGCAGTTCTTC
TRBJ1-5	TRBV7-8	-	-	CASSLRAGQGQAQHF	TGTGCCAGCAGCTTAAGGGCAGGCCAAGGTCAGGCCCAGCATTTT
TRBJ2-3	TRBV11-3	-	-	CASSLDGRGDTQYF	TGTGCCAGCAGCTTAGACGGGCGGGGAGATACGCAGTATTTT
TRBJ1-5	TRBV9	few	-	CASSQGPTHQPQHF	TGTGCCAGCAGTCAGGGGCCAACCCATCAGCCCCAGCATTTT
TRBJ2-5	TRBV5-4	-	-	CASSLAAVETQYF	TGTGCCAGCAGCTTGGCTGCTGTTGAGACCCAGTACTTC
TRBJ2-7	TRBV7-6	-	-	CASSLTRGDEQYF	TGTGCCAGCAGCTTAACTCGGGGAGACGAGCAGTACTTC
TRBJ1-6	TRBV4-3	-	-	CASSPAIRDNSPLHF	TGCGCCAGCAGCCCTGCCATACGGGACAATTCACCCCTCCACTTT
TRBJ1-5	TRBV2	few	-	CASSESTGNQPQHF	TGTGCCAGCAGTGAGTCGACGGGCAATCAGCCCCAGCATTTT
TRBJ2-1	TRBV11-2	-	TRBD2	CASSLAGPLGDEQFF	TGTGCCAGCAGCCTAGCGGGACCCCTAGGGGATGAGCAGTTCTTC
TRBJ2-5	TRBV28	-	-	CASNGVAAVQETQYF	TGTGCCAGCAATGGGGTAGCGGCGGTTCAAGAGACCCAGTACTTC
TRBJ1-4	TRBV9	-	-	CASSLGVSEKLFF	TGTGCCAGCAGCTTGGGGGTTTCGGAAAAACTGTTTTTT
TRBJ2-7	TRBV19	-	-	CASSPQGRSEQYF	TGTGCCAGTAGTCCACAGGGGAGGAGCGAGCAGTACTTC
TRBJ1-2	TRBV7-9	-	TRBD1	CASSLGQGNYGYTF	TGTGCCAGCAGCTTGGGACAGGGAAACTATGGCTACACCTTC
TRBJ1-3	TRBV6-5	-	-	CASSYSLAPSGNTIYF	TGTGCCAGCAGTTACTCGTTAGCCCCCTCTGGAAACACCATATATTTT
TRBJ1-4	TRBV14	-	-	CASSLHGRVQGSANEKLFF	TGTGCCAGCAGCCTGCACGGAAGGGTACAGGGTTCGGCTAATGAAAAACTGTTTTTT
TRBJ1-2	TRBV29-1	few	-	CSVVRDGSNYGYTF	TGCAGCGTTGTTAGGGACGGCTCAAACTATGGCTACACCTTC
TRBJ2-1	TRBV29-1	few	TRBD1	CSVARQGDNEQFF	TGCAGCGTTGCCAGACAGGGGGACAATGAGCAGTTCTTC
TRBJ2-7	TRBV28	-	TRBD1	CASSNRQGAVDEQYF	TGTGCCAGCAGCAATAGACAGGGGGCTGTGGACGAGCAGTACTTC
TRBJ2-1	TRBV7-9	few	TRBD1	CASSLLTGGVSNEQFF	TGTGCCAGCAGCCTCCTCACAGGGGGCGTGAGCAATGAGCAGTTCTTC
TRBJ1-6	TRBV5-1	few	TRBD1	CASSLAAGTANSPLHF	TGCGCCAGCAGCTTGGCCGCCGGGACAGCTAATTCACCCCTCCACTTT
TRBJ1-6	TRBV7-9	few	TRBD1	CASSPPRGPNSPLHF	TGTGCCAGCAGCCCACCCAGGGGGCCGAATTCACCCCTCCACTTT
TRBJ1-5	TRBV15	few	TRBD1	CATSRDRLSDRVRNQPQHF	TGTGCCACCAGCAGAGATCGATTGTCGGACAGGGTGAGGAATCAGCCCCAGCATTTT
TRBJ1-1	TRBV6-5	-	-	CASSYSGGGRIEAFF	TGTGCCAGCAGTTACTCAGGCGGTGGACGGATTGAAGCTTTCTTT
TRBJ2-3	TRBV6-5	-	-	CASSPGDASTDTQYF	TGTGCCAGCAGCCCCGGGGACGCTAGCACAGATACGCAGTATTTT
TRBJ2-1	TRBV7-2	-	-	CASRPPGPKGRQFF	TGTGCCAGCAGACCACCGGGACCCAAGGGGCGGCAGTTCTTC
TRBJ2-1	TRBV6-4	few	-	CASRVGMSSYNEQFF	TGTGCCAGCAGAGTAGGGATGAGCTCCTACAATGAGCAGTTCTTC
TRBJ2-7	TRBV7-9	-	-	CASSLVGGSYEQYF	TGTGCCAGCAGCTTAGTCGGCGGCTCCTACGAGCAGTACTTC
TRBJ1-6	TRBV28	few	-	CASSFRPGNSPLHF	TGTGCCAGCAGTTTTCGGCCAGGGAATTCACCCCTCCACTTT
TRBJ1-6	TRBV28	few	-	CASTLLGNSPLHF	TGTGCCAGCACCCTTCTGGGGAATTCACCCCTCCACTTT
TRBJ1-2	TRBV4-3	few	-	CASSQDSRAVYGYTF	TGCGCCAGCAGCCAAGATAGCAGGGCCGTATATGGCTACACCTTC
TRBJ1-1	TRBV5-1	-	-	CASSLQGTNTEAFF	TGCGCCAGCAGCTTGCAGGGAACGAACACTGAAGCTTTCTTT
TRBJ1-2	TRBV11-2	-	TRBD1	CASRSTGEPWGYTF	TGTGCCAGCAGATCGACAGGGGAGCCGTGGGGCTACACCTTC
TRBJ1-1	TRBV5-1	-	-	CASSLRGVNTEAFF	TGCGCCAGCAGCCTAAGGGGCGTCAACACTGAAGCTTTCTTT
TRBJ1-2	TRBV9	few	-	CASSVGYSSSYGYTF	TGTGCCAGCAGCGTAGGGTACAGCTCAAGTTATGGCTACACCTTC
TRBJ1-5	TRBV6-1	few	TRBD1	CASSLDRVNQPQHF	TGTGCCAGCAGCCTGGACAGGGTTAATCAGCCCCAGCATTTT
TRBJ2-5	TRBV9	-	TRBD2	CASSVASGEGTQYF	TGTGCCAGCAGCGTAGCTAGCGGGGAAGGGACCCAGTACTTC
TRBJ2-2	TRBV4-2	few	TRBD2	CASSPRTSGSTGELFF	TGTGCCAGCAGCCCCCGGACTAGCGGGTCCACCGGGGAGCTGTTTTTT
TRBJ2-3	TRBV6-5	few	-	CASRESTDTQYF	TGTGCCAGCAGGGAGAGCACAGATACGCAGTATTTT
TRBJ2-6	TRBV27	-	-	CASSLTGNLGANVLTF	TGTGCCAGCAGTCTAACAGGGAACCTTGGGGCCAACGTCCTGACTTTC